This TCR beta chain was identified in a study of blood T cell repertoires in COVID-19. Study information: COVID-19 samples collected from the United States, Italy and Spain covered acute and convalescent phases.

Data came from immunoSEQ multiplex PCR; TCRdb stores just in-frame clones and leaves some out. The sample lists fewer than 450,000 clones, approximately 89% occurring once. V was shortened by 0 bases and J by 7 bases, with 12 bases between the two germline ends. Germline values: CDR1 SGHAT, CDR2 FQNNGV. The CDR3 is made up of 14 amino acids. The sequence was obtained from a woman between 45 and 65 years old with COVID-19, enrolled during active disease. The chain uses TRBV11-2 and TRBJ2-5, with a weak D call TRBD1 (5 bases). Sequenced input: peripheral blood. The CDR3, as DNA: TGTGCCAGCAGCTTAGAGCCTATCACAGGGACCCAGTACTTC. Translation: CASSLEPITGTQYF.